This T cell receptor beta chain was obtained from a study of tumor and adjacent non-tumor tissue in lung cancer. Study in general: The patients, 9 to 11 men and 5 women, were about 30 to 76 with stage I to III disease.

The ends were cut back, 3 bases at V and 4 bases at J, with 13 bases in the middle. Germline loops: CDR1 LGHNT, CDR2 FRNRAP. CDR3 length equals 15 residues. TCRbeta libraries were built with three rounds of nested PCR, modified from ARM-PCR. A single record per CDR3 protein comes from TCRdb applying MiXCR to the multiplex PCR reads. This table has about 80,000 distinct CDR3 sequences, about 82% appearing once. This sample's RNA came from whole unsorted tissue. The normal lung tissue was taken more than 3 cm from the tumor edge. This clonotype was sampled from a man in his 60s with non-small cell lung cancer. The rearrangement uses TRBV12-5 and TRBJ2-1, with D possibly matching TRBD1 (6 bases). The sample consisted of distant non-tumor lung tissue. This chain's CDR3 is CASGFGQNFYNEQFF. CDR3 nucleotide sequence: TGTGCTAGTGGTTTTGGACAGAATTTTTACAATGAGCAGTTCTTC.